This TCR beta chain was recorded in a study of blood T cell repertoires in COVID-19. Across the whole study: Nucleic acid was either cDNA or gDNA, and it came from T cells, B-cell-depleted T cells, or PBMCs.

Libraries were prepared by immunoSEQ multiplex PCR; TCRdb keeps only in-frame clonotypes and omits some of them. The table shows 65,000 to 100,000 clones, with 65% to 85% occurring only once. CDR1 and CDR2 (germline): ENHRY, SYGVKD. This CDR3 has 14 amino acids. The V segment lost 8 bases and the J segment 3 bases; nucleotides outside the gene matches: 7. The V and J genes are TRBV10-3 and TRBJ1-5; 7 bases are shared with TRBD1. This clonotype was sampled from a woman older than 75 with acute or convalescent COVID-19. The sequenced material came from peripheral blood. CDR3 coding DNA: TGTGCCATCGGAGCCGGGACAGACAATCAGCCCCAGCATTTT. As protein: CAIGAGTDNQPQHF.